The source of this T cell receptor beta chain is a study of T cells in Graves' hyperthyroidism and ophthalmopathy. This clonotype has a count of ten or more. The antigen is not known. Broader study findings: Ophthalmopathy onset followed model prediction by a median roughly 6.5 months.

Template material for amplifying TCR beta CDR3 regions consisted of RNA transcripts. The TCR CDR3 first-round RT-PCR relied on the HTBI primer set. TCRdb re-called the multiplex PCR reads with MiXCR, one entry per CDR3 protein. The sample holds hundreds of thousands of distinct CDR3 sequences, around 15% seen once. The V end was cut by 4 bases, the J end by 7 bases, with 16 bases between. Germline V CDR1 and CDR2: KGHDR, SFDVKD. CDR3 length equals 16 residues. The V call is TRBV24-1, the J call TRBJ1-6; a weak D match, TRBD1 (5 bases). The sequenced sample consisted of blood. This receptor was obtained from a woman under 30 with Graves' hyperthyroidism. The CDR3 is CATSEGTGTGNSPLHF. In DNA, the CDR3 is TGTGCCACCAGTGAGGGGACCGGGACGGGGAATTCACCCCTCCACTTT.